The clone carrying this T cell receptor beta chain was seen many times. Its antigen is as yet unknown. The data belong to a study of T-cell reconstitution after alpha-beta-depleted transplantation in children. CDR1 and CDR2 (germline): SGHRS, YFSETQ. Trimming shortened V by 3 bases and J by 4 bases, and 11 bases separated the two germline ends. The CDR3 runs to 15 residues. It was with unique molecular identifiers that the TCRbeta library was prepared. TCRdb fed the PCR reads into MiXCR, producing one record per CDR3 protein. The sample lists around 270,000 distinct CDR3 sequences, 10% occurring once. General study points: Newly produced T cells mostly accounted for T-cell counts and diversity one year post-transplant. Recipient T cells and thymic progenitors that survived were the source of the high TCRbeta diversity seen at day 60 in some patients. Several hundred expanded graft clones reportedly supplied alpha-beta T cells about two months after transplant.

The chain carries TRBV5-1 and TRBJ2-6; unclear D gene. The sequencing here drew on PBMCs, taken before TCRalphabeta/CD19-depleted stem cell transplant. The clonotype originates from a boy less than two years old with acute myeloid leukemia, due to receive a stem cell transplant. The CDR3 DNA follows: TGCGCCAGCAGCTCCGTATCTATGGGGGCCAACGTCCTGACTTTC. Translated: CASSSVSMGANVLTF.